A selection of T cell receptor beta chains follows, all from one sample in a study of blood T cell repertoires in COVID-19. Sequencing used immunoSEQ multiplex PCR; TCRdb keeps in-frame clones, though not all of them. The profile shows 360,000 or so clones, around 89% of them singletons. Specimen: peripheral blood. All receptors derive from a man aged 18 to 30 with active or convalescent COVID-19. Each CDR3 is given with its conserved first and last residue. The D gene is left open where the match is weak. The size field is filled for only some rows; it gives once, few, many or a size class.

TGTGCCAGCAGCCAGTCGACCGGGACAGGGTTGGAGGAAGCTAATGAAAAACTGTTTTTT | CASSQSTGTGLEEANEKLFF | TRBJ1-4 | . | TRBV3-1/TRBV3-2 | TRBD1
TGTGCCAGTACCATTACAGGAATCGGGGGCTACACCTTC | CASTITGIGGYTF | TRBJ1-2 | . | TRBV19 | .
TGTGCCAGCAAATGGGGCTCGAGCTCCTATAATTCACCCCTCCACTTT | CASKWGSSSYNSPLHF | TRBJ1-6 | . | TRBV27 | .
TGCAGCGTCCTCGACAGTTCCTACGAGCAGTACTTC | CSVLDSSYEQYF | TRBJ2-7 | . | TRBV29-1 | .
TGTGCCACCTCCCACGGTGAAATGAACACTGAAGCTTTCTTT | CATSHGEMNTEAFF | TRBJ1-1 | . | TRBV24-1 | .
TGTGCCAGCAACGCCCCCCTTAGTAATGAGCAGTTCTTC | CASNAPLSNEQFF | TRBJ2-1 | few | TRBV2 | .
TGTGCCAGCAGCTTGAAGGACGGGGTGGACCTCGAGCAGTACTTC | CASSLKDGVDLEQYF | TRBJ2-7 | . | TRBV7-2 | .
TGTGCCAGCAGCGACACCGTTGGCGGGGTTGGTGAAAAACTGTTTTTT | CASSDTVGGVGEKLFF | TRBJ1-4 | . | TRBV5-8 | .
TGTGCCAGCACGGGTGGGTTGGCCTACGAGCAGTACTTC | CASTGGLAYEQYF | TRBJ2-7 | . | TRBV6-5 | .
TGTGCCAGCAGCTTAGTTCCCCGAGGAGGGACTGAAGCTTTCTTT | CASSLVPRGGTEAFF | TRBJ1-1 | . | TRBV11-2 | .
TGTGCCAGCAGTTTATTCGACAGAGTCTCCTACGAGCAGTACTTC | CASSLFDRVSYEQYF | TRBJ2-7 | . | TRBV27 | .
TGCGCCAGCAGCCGATACACCCGACAGGACACTGAAGCTTTCTTT | CASSRYTRQDTEAFF | TRBJ1-1 | few | TRBV4-1 | .
TGTGCCAGCAGCTCCGGACTAGCGGGAGGTAAGGGTGAGCAGTTCTTC | CASSSGLAGGKGEQFF | TRBJ2-1 | . | TRBV11-1 | TRBD2
TGTGCCAGCAGTTCGGACACTGAAGCTTTCTTT | CASSSDTEAFF | TRBJ1-1 | . | TRBV6-2/TRBV6-3 | .
TGTGCCAGCAGCTTCGGACTAGCTACCTTGGGCCGCACGCATGAGCAGTTCTTC | CASSFGLATLGRTHEQFF | TRBJ2-1 | . | TRBV11-3 | TRBD2
TGTGCCAGCGGGAGAGTCCAGGGGTACGAGCAGTACTTC | CASGRVQGYEQYF | TRBJ2-7 | . | TRBV6-6 | .
TGCGCCGCCGAGGGGGCGGCGGACGAGCAGTACTTC | CAAEGAADEQYF | TRBJ2-7 | . | TRBV23-1 | TRBD1
TGTGCCAGCAGCCTCTACTCTGGGGCCAACGTCCTGACTTTC | CASSLYSGANVLTF | TRBJ2-6 | once | TRBV11-2 | .
TGTGCCAGCAGTTTATCTGGGACAGCCTACGAGCAGTACTTC | CASSLSGTAYEQYF | TRBJ2-7 | . | TRBV27 | TRBD1
TGTGCCAGCCTAGAACAGGGTGGGTACTATGGCTACACCTTC | CASLEQGGYYGYTF | TRBJ1-2 | . | TRBV28 | .
TGTGCCAGCAGGGACACAGGGCGTAGGCAGTACTTC | CASRDTGRRQYF | TRBJ2-7 | . | TRBV6-5 | .
TGTGCCAGCAGCACTCAAAAAGGGGGGCGGGAGGGCCCCTACGAGCAGTACTTC | CASSTQKGGREGPYEQYF | TRBJ2-7 | . | TRBV7-3 | TRBD2
TGCGCCAGCAGCTCACAGGGTGGCCGGGCCGAGCAGTACTTC | CASSSQGGRAEQYF | TRBJ2-7 | . | TRBV4-1 | .
TGTGCCAGTGGGAGGACGGGAGAAGAGACCCAGTACTTC | CASGRTGEETQYF | TRBJ2-5 | . | TRBV19 | .
TGTGCCAGCAGCAGGGTTAGCTCTAATTCACCCCTCCACTTT | CASSRVSSNSPLHF | TRBJ1-6 | . | TRBV6-5 | .
TGTGCCAGCAGCCCAGGAGGGGATCCGGGGACCTACGAGCAGTACTTC | CASSPGGDPGTYEQYF | TRBJ2-7 | . | TRBV9 | .
TGTGCCAGCAGCACCGAAACAGTGACCGGGGAGCTGTTTTTT | CASSTETVTGELFF | TRBJ2-2 | . | TRBV9 | .
TGTGCCAGCAGTTTCGGTCGCGGTCAGCCCCAGCATTTT | CASSFGRGQPQHF | TRBJ1-5 | once | TRBV12-3/TRBV12-4 | .
TGTGCCAGCAGTTACCGGCCAGGGGGATATGGCTACACCTTC | CASSYRPGGYGYTF | TRBJ1-2 | . | TRBV6-2/TRBV6-3 | TRBD1
TGTGCTAGTGGCACCACCCTAGCGGGGGGCACAGATACGCAGTATTTT | CASGTTLAGGTDTQYF | TRBJ2-3 | . | TRBV12-5 | TRBD2